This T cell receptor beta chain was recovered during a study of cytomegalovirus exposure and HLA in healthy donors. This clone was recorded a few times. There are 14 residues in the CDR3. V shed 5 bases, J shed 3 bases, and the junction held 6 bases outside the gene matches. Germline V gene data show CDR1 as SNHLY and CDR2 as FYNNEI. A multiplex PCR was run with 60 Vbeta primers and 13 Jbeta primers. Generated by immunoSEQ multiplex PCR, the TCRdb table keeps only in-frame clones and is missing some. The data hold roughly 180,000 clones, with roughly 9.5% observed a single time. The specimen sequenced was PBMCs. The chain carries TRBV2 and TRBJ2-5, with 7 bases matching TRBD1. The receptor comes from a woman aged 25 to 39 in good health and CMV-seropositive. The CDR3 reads CASSSRTGEETQYF. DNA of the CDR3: TGTGCCAGCAGTTCTAGGACAGGCGAAGAGACCCAGTACTTC.